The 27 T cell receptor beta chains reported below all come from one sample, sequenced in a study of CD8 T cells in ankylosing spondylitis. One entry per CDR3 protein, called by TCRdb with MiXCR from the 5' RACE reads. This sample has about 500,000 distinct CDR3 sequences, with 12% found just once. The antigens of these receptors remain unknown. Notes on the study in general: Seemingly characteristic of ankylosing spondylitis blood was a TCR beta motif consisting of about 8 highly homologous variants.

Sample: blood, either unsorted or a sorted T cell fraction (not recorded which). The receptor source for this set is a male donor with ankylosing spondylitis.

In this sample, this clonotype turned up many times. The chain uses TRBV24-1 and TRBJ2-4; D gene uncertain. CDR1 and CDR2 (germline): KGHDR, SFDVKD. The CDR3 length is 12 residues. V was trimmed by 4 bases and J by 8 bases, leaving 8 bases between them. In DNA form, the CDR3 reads TGTGCCACCAGTGACCATACGGACATTCAGTACTTC. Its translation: CATSDHTDIQYF.

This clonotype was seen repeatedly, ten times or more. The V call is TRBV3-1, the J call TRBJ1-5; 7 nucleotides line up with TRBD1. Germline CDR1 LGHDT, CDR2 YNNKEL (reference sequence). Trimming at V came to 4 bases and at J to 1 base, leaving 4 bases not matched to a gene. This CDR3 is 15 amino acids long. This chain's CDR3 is CASSPYRGSNQPQHF. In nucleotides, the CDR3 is TGTGCCAGCAGCCCCTACAGGGGCAGCAATCAGCCCCAGCATTTT.

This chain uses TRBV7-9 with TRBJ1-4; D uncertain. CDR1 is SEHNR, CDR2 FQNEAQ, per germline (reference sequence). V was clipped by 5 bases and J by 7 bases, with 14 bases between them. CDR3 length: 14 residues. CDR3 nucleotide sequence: TGTGCCAGCAGCCTCCAAGAATTGGGTGAAAAACTGTTTTTT. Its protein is CASSLQELGEKLFF.

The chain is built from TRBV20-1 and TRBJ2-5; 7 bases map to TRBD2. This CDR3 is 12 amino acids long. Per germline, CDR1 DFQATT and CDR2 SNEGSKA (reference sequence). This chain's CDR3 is CGGGGSQETQYF. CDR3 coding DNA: TGCGGGGGGGGAGGGTCCCAAGAGACCCAGTACTTC.

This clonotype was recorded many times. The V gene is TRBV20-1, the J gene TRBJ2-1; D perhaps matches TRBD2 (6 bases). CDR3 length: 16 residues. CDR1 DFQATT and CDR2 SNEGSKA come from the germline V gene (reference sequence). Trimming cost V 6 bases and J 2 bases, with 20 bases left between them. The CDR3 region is CSAHLREFSPYNEQFF. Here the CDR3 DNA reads TGCAGTGCCCACCTCCGGGAGTTTTCACCCTACAATGAGCAGTTCTTC.

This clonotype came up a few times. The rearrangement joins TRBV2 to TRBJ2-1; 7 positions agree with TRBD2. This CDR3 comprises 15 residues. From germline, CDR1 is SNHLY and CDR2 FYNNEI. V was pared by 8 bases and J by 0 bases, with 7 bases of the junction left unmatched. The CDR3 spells CASSGGFSSYNEQFF. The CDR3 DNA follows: TGTGCCAGCTCCGGGGGGTTTAGCTCCTACAATGAGCAGTTCTTC. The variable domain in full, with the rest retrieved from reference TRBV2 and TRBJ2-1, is EPEVTQTPSHQVTQMGQEVILRCVPISNHLYFYWYRQILGQKVEFLVSFYNNEISEKSEIFDDQFSVERPDGSNFTLKIRSTKLEDSAMYFCASSGGFSSYNEQFFGPGTRLTVL.

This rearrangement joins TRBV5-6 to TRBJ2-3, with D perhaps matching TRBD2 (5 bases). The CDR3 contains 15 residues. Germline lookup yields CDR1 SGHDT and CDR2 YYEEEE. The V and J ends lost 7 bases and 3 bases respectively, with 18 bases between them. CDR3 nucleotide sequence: TGTGCCAGCGCACTTGGAGGTGTTAGAACAGATACGCAGTATTTT. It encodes CASALGGVRTDTQYF.

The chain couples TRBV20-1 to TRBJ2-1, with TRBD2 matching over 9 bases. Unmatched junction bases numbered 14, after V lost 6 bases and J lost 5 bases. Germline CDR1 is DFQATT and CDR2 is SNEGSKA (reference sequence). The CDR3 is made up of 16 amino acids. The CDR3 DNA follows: TGCAGTGCGCGACGGGGTGGGAGCGGGAGGAACAATGAGCAGTTCTTC. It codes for CSARRGGSGRNNEQFF.

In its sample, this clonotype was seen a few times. The CDR3 is CASSIQGGDTEAFF. The CDR3 DNA is TGTGCCAGCAGTATTCAGGGGGGAGACACTGAAGCTTTCTTT. This chain joins TRBV27 and TRBJ1-1; 7 bases fit TRBD1. J was trimmed by 3 bases and V by 5 bases; bases with no gene match: 6. Germline-derived CDR1 and CDR2 are MNHEY and SMNVEV (reference sequence). This CDR3 is 14 amino acids long.

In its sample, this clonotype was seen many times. The CDR3, as DNA: TGTGCCAGCAGCTTAGCTGTGAAAGAGACCCAGTACTTC. Translated: CASSLAVKETQYF. The chain has TRBV7-9 and TRBJ2-5; D unclear. V lost 0 bases to trimming and J lost 3 bases, with 5 bases between them. CDR1 SEHNR and CDR2 FQNEAQ come from the germline V gene (reference sequence). The CDR3 runs to 13 residues.

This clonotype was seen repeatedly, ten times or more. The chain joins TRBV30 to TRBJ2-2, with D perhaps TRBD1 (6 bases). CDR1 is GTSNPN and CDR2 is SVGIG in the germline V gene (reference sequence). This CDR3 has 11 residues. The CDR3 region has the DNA TGTGCGAGGGGGTTCACCGGGGAGCTGTTTTTT. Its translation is CARGFTGELFF.

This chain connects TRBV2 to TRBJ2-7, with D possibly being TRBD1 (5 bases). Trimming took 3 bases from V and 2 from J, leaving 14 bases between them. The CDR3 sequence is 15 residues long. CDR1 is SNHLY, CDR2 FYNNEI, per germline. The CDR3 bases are TGTGCCAGCAGTGAGGGGCCAAAAAGGGCCTACGAGCAGTACTTC. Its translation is CASSEGPKRAYEQYF. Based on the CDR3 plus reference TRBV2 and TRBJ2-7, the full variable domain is EPEVTQTPSHQVTQMGQEVILRCVPISNHLYFYWYRQILGQKVEFLVSFYNNEISEKSEIFDDQFSVERPDGSNFTLKIRSTKLEDSAMYFCASSEGPKRAYEQYFGPGTRLTVT.

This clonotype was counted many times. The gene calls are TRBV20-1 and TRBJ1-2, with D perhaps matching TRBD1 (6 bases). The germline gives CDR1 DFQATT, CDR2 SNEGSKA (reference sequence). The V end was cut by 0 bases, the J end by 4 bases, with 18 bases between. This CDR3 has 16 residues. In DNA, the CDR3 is TGCAGTGCTAGAGATCCGAGGGGGGGCAGTAGCTATGGCTACACCTTC. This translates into CSARDPRGGSSYGYTF.

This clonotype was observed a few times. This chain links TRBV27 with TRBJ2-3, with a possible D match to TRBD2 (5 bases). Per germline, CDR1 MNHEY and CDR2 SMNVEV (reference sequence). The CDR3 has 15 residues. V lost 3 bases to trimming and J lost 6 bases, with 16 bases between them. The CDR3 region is CASSFEGGSFDTQYF. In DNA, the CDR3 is TGTGCCAGCAGTTTCGAGGGCGGGTCCTTTGATACGCAGTATTTT.

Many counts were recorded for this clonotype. CDR3 DNA sequence: TGTGCCAGCAGCTTTGCGGGACTAGCCAAAAACATTCAGTACTTC. This codes for CASSFAGLAKNIQYF. The chain employs TRBV7-2 and TRBJ2-4; TRBD2 is a possible D gene (6 bases). Looked up from germline, CDR1 is SGHTA and CDR2 is FQGNSA. The V end lost 3 bases, the J end lost 0 bases, and 9 bases lay between the germline ends. CDR3 size: 15 residues.

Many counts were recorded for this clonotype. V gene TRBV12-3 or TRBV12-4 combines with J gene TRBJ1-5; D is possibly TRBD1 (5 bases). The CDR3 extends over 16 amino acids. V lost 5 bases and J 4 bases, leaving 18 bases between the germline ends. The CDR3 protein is CASSITGEGRNQPQHF. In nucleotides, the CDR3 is TGTGCCAGCAGTATTACAGGAGAGGGTCGGAATCAGCCCCAGCATTTT.

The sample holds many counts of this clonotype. CDR3 coding DNA: TGCGCCAGCAGCTTGGGAGCGGTTGGGGCACATGAGCAGTTCTTC. Its protein product is CASSLGAVGAHEQFF. This chain connects TRBV5-1 to TRBJ2-1, with D possibly being TRBD1 or TRBD2 (5 bases each). V gave up 0 bases and J gave up 8 bases, with 15 bases separating them. The CDR3 is 15 amino acids. Germline CDR1 SGHRS, CDR2 YFSETQ.

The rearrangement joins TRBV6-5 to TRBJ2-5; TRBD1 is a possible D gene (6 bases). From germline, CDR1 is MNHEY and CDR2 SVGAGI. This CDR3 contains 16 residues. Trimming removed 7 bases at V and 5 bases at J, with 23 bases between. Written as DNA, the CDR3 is TGTGCCAGCATTCTCAATCGGCGCCGTCAGGGGGAGACCCAGTACTTC. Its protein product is CASILNRRRQGETQYF.

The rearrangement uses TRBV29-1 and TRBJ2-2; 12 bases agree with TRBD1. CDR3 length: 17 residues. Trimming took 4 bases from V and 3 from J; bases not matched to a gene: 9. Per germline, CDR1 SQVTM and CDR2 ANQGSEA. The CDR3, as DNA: TGCAGCGTTGGGGGGGGACAGGGGGCTAGGTACACCGGGGAGCTGTTTTTT. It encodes CSVGGGQGARYTGELFF.

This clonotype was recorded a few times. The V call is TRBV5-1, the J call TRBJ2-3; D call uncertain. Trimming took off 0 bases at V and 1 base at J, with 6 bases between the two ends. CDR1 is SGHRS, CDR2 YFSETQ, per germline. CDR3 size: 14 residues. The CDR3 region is CASSLVSRTDTQYF. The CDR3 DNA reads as TGCGCCAGCAGCTTGGTTTCACGCACAGATACGCAGTATTTT.

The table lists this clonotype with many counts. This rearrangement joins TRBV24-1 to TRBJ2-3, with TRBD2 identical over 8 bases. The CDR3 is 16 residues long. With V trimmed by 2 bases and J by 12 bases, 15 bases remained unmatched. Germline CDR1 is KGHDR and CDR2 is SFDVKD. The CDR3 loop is CATSDYRSGTPGTQYF. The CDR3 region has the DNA TGTGCCACCAGTGATTACCGTAGCGGGACTCCCGGGACCCAGTATTTT.

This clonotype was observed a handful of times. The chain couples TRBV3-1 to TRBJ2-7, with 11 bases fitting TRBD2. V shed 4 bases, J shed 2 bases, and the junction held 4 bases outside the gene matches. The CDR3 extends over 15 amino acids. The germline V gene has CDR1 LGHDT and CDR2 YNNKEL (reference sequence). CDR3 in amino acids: CASSPGTSGPYEQYF. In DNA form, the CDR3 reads TGTGCCAGCAGCCCTGGGACTAGCGGCCCCTACGAGCAGTACTTC.

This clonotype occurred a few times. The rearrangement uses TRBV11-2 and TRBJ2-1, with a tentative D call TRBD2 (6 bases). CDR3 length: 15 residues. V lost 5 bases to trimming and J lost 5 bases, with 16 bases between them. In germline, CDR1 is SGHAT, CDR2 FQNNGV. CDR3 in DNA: TGTGCCAGCAGCCCAGTGGGCGGGGCAAACAATGAGCAGTTCTTC. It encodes CASSPVGGANNEQFF.

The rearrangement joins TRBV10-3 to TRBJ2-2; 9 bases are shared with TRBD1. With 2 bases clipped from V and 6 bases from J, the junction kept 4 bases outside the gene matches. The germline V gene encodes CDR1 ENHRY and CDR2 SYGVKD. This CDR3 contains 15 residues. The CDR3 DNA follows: TGTGCCATCAGTGAGGGTCGGACAGGGGCCGGGGAGCTGTTTTTT. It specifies CAISEGRTGAGELFF.

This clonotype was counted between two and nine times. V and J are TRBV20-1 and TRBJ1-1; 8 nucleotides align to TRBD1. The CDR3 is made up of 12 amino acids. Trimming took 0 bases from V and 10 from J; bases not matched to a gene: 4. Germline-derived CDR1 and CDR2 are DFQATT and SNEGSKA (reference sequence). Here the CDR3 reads CSAREDRVRAFF. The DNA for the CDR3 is TGCAGTGCTAGAGAGGACAGGGTGCGAGCTTTCTTT.

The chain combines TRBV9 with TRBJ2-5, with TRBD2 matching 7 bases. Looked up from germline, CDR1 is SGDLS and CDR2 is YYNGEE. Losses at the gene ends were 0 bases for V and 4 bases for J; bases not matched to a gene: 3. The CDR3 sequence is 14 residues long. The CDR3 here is CASSVVASGETQYF. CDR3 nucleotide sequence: TGTGCCAGCAGCGTAGTCGCTAGCGGAGAGACCCAGTACTTC.

The DNA for the CDR3 is TGTGCCAGCAGCAACCGACCAGGGGAAGGTGGCTACACCTTC. This translates into CASSNRPGEGGYTF. The chain joins TRBV3-1 to TRBJ1-2, with a tentative D call TRBD1 (6 bases). Germline assignment: CDR1 LGHDT and CDR2 YNNKEL (reference sequence). This CDR3 is 14 amino acids long. V was cut by 5 bases and J by 7 bases, with 17 bases left in between.